This T cell receptor beta chain was obtained from a study of blood T cell repertoires in COVID-19. Donors were grouped by their self-reported clinical history. Original processing notes: Estimation of nucleated cell counts relied on the amplification of reference gene primers. Data came from immunoSEQ multiplex PCR; TCRdb stores just in-frame clones and leaves some out. The V and J calls and the clone size are those of that table, but D and trimming were determined from the DNA. The sample carries some 500,000 clones, approximately 90% recorded once. Between the trimmed V and J ends, which lost 1 base and 0 bases, there was a span of 10 bases. Germline V gene data show CDR1 as SEHNR and CDR2 as FQNEAQ (reference sequence). This CDR3 region has 16 residues.

V gene TRBV7-9 combines with J gene TRBJ2-1, with unresolved D. The clonotype originates from a woman aged 40 to 50 who had recovered from COVID-19. Sequenced: PBMCs or T cells enriched from blood (not recorded which). Here the CDR3 DNA reads TGTGCCAGCAGCTTAGGCATCAGAATCTCCTACAATGAGCAGTTCTTC. Translated, it gives CASSLGIRISYNEQFF.